The T cell receptor (beta chain) under discussion was sequenced for a study of blood T cell repertoires in COVID-19. Whole-study context: The analysed material was cDNA or gDNA that came from T cells, B-cell-depleted T cells, or PBMCs.

V was clipped by 1 base and J by 2 bases; unmatched bases: 9. The V gene's germline CDR1 is SGHAT and CDR2 FQNNGV. The CDR3 runs 18 residues. This table comes from immunoSEQ multiplex PCR, and its TCRdb copy is limited to in-frame clones, with some not included. The table has 250,000 or so clones, around 88% seen once; the top ten hold under 1.5%. Sample: peripheral blood. The clonotype originates from a man older than 75 with acute or convalescent COVID-19. The rearrangement links TRBV11-2 to TRBJ2-1; 9 bases are a match to TRBD2. In nucleotides, the CDR3 is TGTGCCAGCAGCTTAGGGGCCCCCGCGGGAGGGACCTACAATGAGCAGTTCTTC. It translates to CASSLGAPAGGTYNEQFF.